This T cell receptor beta chain derives from a study of blood T cell repertoires in COVID-19. Overall study context: Samples of COVID-19 (acute and convalescent) were obtained from the United States, Italy and Spain. Sample material is recorded as cDNA or gDNA derived from T cells, B-cell-depleted T cells, or PBMCs.

As processed by the authors: Reference gene primer amplification gave nucleated cell count estimates. Profiled with immunoSEQ multiplex PCR; TCRdb holds only in-frame clones, not every one. That table supplies the V and J calls and clone size; D and trimming were determined from the DNA. The data contain about 97,000 clones, approximately 87% of them singletons. The V and J ends lost 0 bases and 3 bases respectively, with 9 bases between them. Germline values: CDR1 MNHEY, CDR2 SVGAGI. The CDR3 is made up of 16 amino acids. Sequenced input: peripheral blood. This sequence joins TRBV6-5 and TRBJ1-6, with unresolved D. This receptor was taken from a human donor in a cohort sampled during active COVID-19. As DNA, the CDR3 is TGTGCCAGCAGTTACTCGCCAGGTCTCTATAATTCACCCCTCCACTTT. Residues: CASSYSPGLYNSPLHF.